A few counts support the clone carrying this T cell receptor beta chain. As yet, its antigen is unknown. TCRdb re-analysed the reads in MiXCR, keeping a single row per CDR3 protein. Among about 220,000 distinct CDR3 sequences, about 40% were seen once, and the ten largest hold over 45%. The data stem from a study of T cell repertoires in cytomegalovirus infection. About the study: In the study, CMV epitopes included recently identified HLA-C-restricted and well-studied HLA-B-restricted ones. Study outcomes and limitations: The cumulative frequency of public TCR beta families identified carriers of CMV plus the relevant HLA.

The input for sequencing was CD8+ T cells from cultured PBMCs, taken from culture after CMV antigen stimulation. This TCR came from a human donor in good health (CMV status not recorded). Some clones in this sample may be carry-over from other donors' samples.

The CDR3 DNA sequence: TGTGCCAGCAGTTACGAGGCCCCGGTGGGGACTGAAGCTTTCTTT. Translation gives CASSYEAPVGTEAFF. This chain links TRBV6-2 or TRBV6-3 with TRBJ1-1; no clear D gene. Germline lookup yields CDR1 MNHEY and CDR2 SVGEGT. Trimming took off 2 bases at V and 5 bases at J, with 15 bases between the two ends. This CDR3 has 15 residues.